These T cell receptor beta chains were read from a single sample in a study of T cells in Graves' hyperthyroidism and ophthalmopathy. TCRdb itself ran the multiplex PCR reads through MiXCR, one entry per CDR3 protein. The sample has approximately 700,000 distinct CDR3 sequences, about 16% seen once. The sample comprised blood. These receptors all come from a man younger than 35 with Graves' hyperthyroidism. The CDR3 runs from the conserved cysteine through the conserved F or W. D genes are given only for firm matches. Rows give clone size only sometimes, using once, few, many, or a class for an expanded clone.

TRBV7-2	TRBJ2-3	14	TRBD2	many	CASRPLAGSDTQYF	TGTGCCAGCAGACCACTAGCGGGTTCCGATACGCAGTATTTT
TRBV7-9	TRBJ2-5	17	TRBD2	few	CASSQRPGLALQETQYF	TGTGCCAGCAGCCAAAGACCGGGACTAGCTCTTCAAGAGACCCAGTACTTC
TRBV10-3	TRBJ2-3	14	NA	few	CAITETRGSDTQYF	TGTGCCATCACAGAAACTAGGGGGTCGGATACGCAGTATTTT
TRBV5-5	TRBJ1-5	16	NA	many	CASSPGPNNSNQPQHF	TGTGCCAGCAGCCCCGGACCCAACAATAGCAATCAGCCCCAGCATTTT
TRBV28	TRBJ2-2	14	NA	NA	CASSLLGSTGELFF	TGTGCCAGCAGTTTATTAGGGAGCACCGGGGAGCTGTTTTTT
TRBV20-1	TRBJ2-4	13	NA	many	CSASTVAKNIQYF	TGCAGTGCTAGTACGGTAGCCAAAAACATTCAGTACTTC
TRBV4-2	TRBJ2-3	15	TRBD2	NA	CASSQVGTSPDTQYF	TGTGCCAGCAGCCAAGTCGGGACTAGCCCAGATACGCAGTATTTT
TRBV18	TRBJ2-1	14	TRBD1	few	CASSPDRADNEQFF	TGTGCCAGCTCTCCAGACAGGGCCGACAATGAGCAGTTCTTC
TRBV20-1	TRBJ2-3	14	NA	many	CSARGGTSTDTQYF	TGCAGTGCTAGGGGTGGGACTAGCACAGATACGCAGTATTTT
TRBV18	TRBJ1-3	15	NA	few	CASCAEIETGNTIYF	TGTGCCAGCTGCGCGGAAATTGAGACTGGAAACACCATATATTTT
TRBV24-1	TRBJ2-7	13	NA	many	CATSDLDSYEQYF	TGTGCCACCAGTGACCTCGACAGCTACGAGCAGTACTTC
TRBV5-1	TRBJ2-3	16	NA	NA	CASSYHTGISTDTQYF	TGCGCCAGCAGCTACCATACAGGGATTAGCACAGATACGCAGTATTTT
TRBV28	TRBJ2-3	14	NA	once	CASSPGPPADTQYF	TGTGCCAGCAGCCCCGGGCCCCCGGCAGATACGCAGTATTTT
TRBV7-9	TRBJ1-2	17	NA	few	CASSLMAAGAGFYGYTF	TGTGCCAGCAGCCTAATGGCAGCGGGGGCAGGGTTCTATGGCTACACCTTC
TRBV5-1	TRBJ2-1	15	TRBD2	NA	CASRNSGGSYNEQFF	TGCGCCAGCCGCAATAGCGGGGGATCTTACAATGAGCAGTTCTTC
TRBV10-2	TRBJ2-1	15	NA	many	CASSEASLSYNEQFF	TGCGCCAGCAGTGAAGCGTCGTTGTCCTACAATGAGCAGTTCTTC
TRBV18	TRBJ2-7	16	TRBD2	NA	CASSPVSGRLAYEQYF	TGTGCCAGCTCACCAGTGAGCGGGAGGTTGGCCTACGAGCAGTACTTC
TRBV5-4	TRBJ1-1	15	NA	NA	CASSLPNQRNTEAFF	TGTGCCAGCAGCTTGCCTAATCAGAGGAACACTGAAGCTTTCTTT